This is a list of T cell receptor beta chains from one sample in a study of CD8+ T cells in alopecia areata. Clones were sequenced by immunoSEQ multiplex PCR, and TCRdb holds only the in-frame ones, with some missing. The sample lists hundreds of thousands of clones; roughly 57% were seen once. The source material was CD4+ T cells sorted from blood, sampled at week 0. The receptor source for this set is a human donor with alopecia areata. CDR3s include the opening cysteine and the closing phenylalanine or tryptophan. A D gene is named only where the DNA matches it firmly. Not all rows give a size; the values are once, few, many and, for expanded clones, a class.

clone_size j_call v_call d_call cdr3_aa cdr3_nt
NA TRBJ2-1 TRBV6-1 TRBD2 CASSVLAHLAGGNNEQFF TGTGCCAGCAGTGTGTTGGCCCACCTAGCGGGGGGGAACAATGAGCAGTTCTTC
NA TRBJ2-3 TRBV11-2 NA CASSPRGNTDTQYF TGTGCCAGCAGCCCCCGGGGAAACACAGATACGCAGTATTTT
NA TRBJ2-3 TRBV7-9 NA CASSLLVNTDTQYF TGTGCCAGCAGCCTCCTGGTGAACACAGATACGCAGTATTTT
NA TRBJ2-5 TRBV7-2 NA CASSLVRATQYF TGTGCCAGCAGCTTAGTTAGGGCGACCCAGTACTTC
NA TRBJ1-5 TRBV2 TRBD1 CASSQQGSNQPQHF TGTGCCAGCAGTCAACAGGGGAGCAATCAGCCCCAGCATTTT
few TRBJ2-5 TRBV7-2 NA CASSSGQFQETQYF TGTGCCAGCAGCTCCGGACAGTTCCAAGAGACCCAGTACTTC
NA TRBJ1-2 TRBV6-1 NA CASGRESYTF TGTGCCAGCGGCCGGGAGAGCTACACCTTC
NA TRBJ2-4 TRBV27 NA CASSLSGQGPHIQYF TGTGCCAGCAGTTTATCGGGCCAGGGGCCGCACATTCAGTACTTC
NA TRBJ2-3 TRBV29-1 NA CSVLAPIEEYF TGCAGCGTTCTGGCCCCTATAGAGGAGTATTTT
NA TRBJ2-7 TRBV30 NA CAWRTQGIDEQYF TGTGCCTGGAGAACGCAGGGGATCGACGAGCAGTACTTC
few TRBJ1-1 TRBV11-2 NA CASSLMTGGTEAFF TGTGCCAGCAGCCTTATGACAGGTGGGACTGAAGCTTTCTTT
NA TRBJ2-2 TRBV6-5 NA CASSYSQGFGELFF TGTGCCAGCAGTTACTCCCAGGGGTTCGGGGAGCTGTTTTTT
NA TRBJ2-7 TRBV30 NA CAWSVRPMIYEQYF TGTGCCTGGAGTGTCCGCCCGATGATCTACGAGCAGTACTTC
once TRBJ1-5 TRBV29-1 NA CSVAEAGQPQHF TGCAGCGTTGCGGAGGCCGGTCAGCCCCAGCATTTT
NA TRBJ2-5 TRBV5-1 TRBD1 CASSRDRAETQYF TGCGCCAGCAGCAGGGACAGGGCTGAGACCCAGTACTTC
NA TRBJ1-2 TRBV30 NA CAWRGGLHGYTF TGTGCCTGGAGGGGCGGACTGCATGGCTACACCTTC
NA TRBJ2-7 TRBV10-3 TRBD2 CATGGGLAGGYEQYF TGTGCCACCGGAGGGGGACTAGCGGGAGGATACGAGCAGTACTTC
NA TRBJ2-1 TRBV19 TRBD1 CASSIPSAGGNEQFF TGTGCCAGTAGTATTCCCTCAGCAGGGGGCAATGAGCAGTTCTTC
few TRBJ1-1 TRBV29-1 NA CSVLRVNTEAFF TGCAGCGTCCTACGCGTGAACACTGAAGCTTTCTTT
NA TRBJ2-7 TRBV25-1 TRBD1 CASSEPGQENYEQYF TGTGCCAGCAGTGAACCCGGACAGGAAAACTACGAGCAGTACTTC
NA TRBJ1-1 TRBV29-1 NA CSALDSMNTEAFF TGCAGCGCCTTGGACAGCATGAACACTGAAGCTTTCTTT
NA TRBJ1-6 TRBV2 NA CASSEAQRRYNSPLHF TGTGCCAGCAGTGAAGCGCAAAGGCGCTATAATTCACCCCTCCACTTT
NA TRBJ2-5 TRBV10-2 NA CASGRQGGATQYF TGCGCCAGCGGTAGACAGGGAGGAGCGACCCAGTACTTC
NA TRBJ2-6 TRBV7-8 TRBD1 CASSWTGVLSGANVLTF TGTGCCAGCAGCTGGACAGGGGTCCTCTCTGGGGCCAACGTCCTGACTTTC
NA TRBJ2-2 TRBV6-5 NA CASSDRSNTGELFF TGTGCCAGCAGTGACAGGTCGAACACCGGGGAGCTGTTTTTT
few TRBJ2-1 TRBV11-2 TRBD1 CASSLNPGQGSYNEQFF TGTGCCAGCAGCTTAAACCCGGGACAGGGTTCCTACAATGAGCAGTTCTTC
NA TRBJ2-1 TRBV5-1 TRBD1 CASSFTGTGDEQFF TGCGCCAGCAGCTTTACAGGGACAGGGGATGAGCAGTTCTTC
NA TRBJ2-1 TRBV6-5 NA CASSPTRDEQFF TGTGCCAGCAGTCCAACCCGGGATGAGCAGTTCTTC
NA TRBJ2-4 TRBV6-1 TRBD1 CASSEFRGQVAKNIQYF TGTGCCAGCAGTGAGTTTAGAGGACAGGTAGCCAAAAACATTCAGTACTTC
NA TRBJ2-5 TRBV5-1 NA CASSIGSYQETQYF TGCGCCAGCAGCATCGGGAGCTACCAAGAGACCCAGTACTTC